What follows are 22 T cell receptor beta chains derived from one specimen sequenced in a study of blood T cell repertoires in COVID-19. Some clones are missing from TCRdb's copy, which holds only in-frame ones; the method was immunoSEQ multiplex PCR. This table has 250,000 or so clones, about 87% appearing once. Specimen: PBMCs or T cells enriched from blood (not recorded which). These receptor sequences come from a man aged 50 or older who had been exposed to COVID-19.

This clone has a single count. The V call is TRBV11-1, the J call TRBJ1-2; possibly TRBD1 for D (6 bases). Between the trimmed V and J ends, which lost 5 bases and 6 bases, there was a span of 13 bases. There are 13 residues in the CDR3. The germline V gene encodes CDR1 SGHAT and CDR2 FQDESV (reference sequence). CDR3 sequence: CASSQHRANGYTF. For the CDR3, the DNA is TGTGCCAGCAGCCAACACAGGGCCAATGGCTACACCTTC.

This chain joins TRBV12-3 or TRBV12-4 and TRBJ1-1, with unresolved D. This CDR3 region has 13 residues. Trimming took 7 bases from V and 6 from J, leaving 15 bases between them. CDR3 sequence (DNA): TGTGCCAGCATCAGGAGGGTTTACGCTGAAGCTTTCTTT. It translates to CASIRRVYAEAFF.

The chain couples TRBV10-3 to TRBJ1-1; 8 bases fit TRBD1. This CDR3 comprises 15 residues. Germline V CDR1 and CDR2: ENHRY, SYGVKD. V was clipped by 6 bases and J by 3 bases; unmatched bases: 9. The CDR3 nucleotides are TGTGCCATCAGAGGGTCCGACAGGGGATACACTGAAGCTTTCTTT. This translates into CAIRGSDRGYTEAFF.

The rearrangement links TRBV20-1 to TRBJ2-5, with 8 bases lining up with TRBD1. Germline V gene data show CDR1 as DFQATT and CDR2 as SNEGSKA (reference sequence). V lost 4 bases and J lost 4; bases outside the gene matches: 2. The CDR3 contains 12 residues. CDR3: CSANDRGETQYF. Written as DNA, the CDR3 is TGCAGTGCTAATGACAGGGGAGAGACCCAGTACTTC.

The rearrangement uses TRBV7-8 and TRBJ1-2; D uncertain. The CDR3 sequence is 14 residues long. Trimming shortened V by 3 bases and J by 3 bases, and 11 bases separated the two germline ends. Germline lookup yields CDR1 SGHVS and CDR2 FQNEAQ. The CDR3 nucleotides read TGTGCCAGCAGCTTCTCCGAGGGAGACTATGGCTACACCTTC. Protein product: CASSFSEGDYGYTF.

The chain links TRBV7-9 to TRBJ2-4, with D perhaps matching TRBD1 (6 bases). From germline, CDR1 is SEHNR and CDR2 FQNEAQ (reference sequence). Trimming cost V 1 base and J 7 bases, with 8 bases left between them. The CDR3 totals 13 residues. CDR3 sequence reads: CASSLGDTNIQYF. CDR3 DNA sequence: TGTGCCAGCAGCTTAGGGGACACTAACATTCAGTACTTC.

On this clone: This sample includes further DNA sequences coding for the same CDR3. The chain combines TRBV28 with TRBJ1-1, with a tentative D call TRBD1 (6 bases). V was cut by 5 bases and J by 0 bases, with 10 bases left in between. The germline CDR1 and CDR2 sequences are MDHEN and SYDVKM. This CDR3 is built from 14 residues. CDR3 protein: CASSSTGLNTEAFF. CDR3 nucleotides: TGTGCCAGCAGTAGCACAGGGTTGAACACTGAAGCTTTCTTT.

This clone was seen once. In nucleotides, the CDR3 is TGTGCCAGCAGCTATGAAGCCGAGGGTTATAATGAAAAACTGTTTTTT. Translation: CASSYEAEGYNEKLFF. The V call is TRBV2, the J call TRBJ1-4; D is ambiguous. V lost 6 bases and J 4 bases, leaving 18 bases between the germline ends. The CDR3 is made up of 16 amino acids. Germline V gives CDR1 SNHLY, CDR2 FYNNEI.

The chain employs TRBV27 and TRBJ2-1, with 15 nucleotides matching TRBD2. Germline CDR1 and CDR2: MNHEY and SMNVEV (reference sequence). V was pared by 5 bases and J by 6 bases, with 20 bases of the junction left unmatched. The CDR3 totals 21 residues. As DNA, the CDR3 is TGTGCCAGCAGTCCTATACGGACTAGCGGGGGGGCCAGTCTTGCGGGCAATGAGCAGTTCTTC. It translates to CASSPIRTSGGASLAGNEQFF.

The count of this clone is one. This chain connects TRBV5-1 to TRBJ2-1; TRBD2 aligns across 8 bases. The CDR3 has 18 amino acids. V gave up 5 bases and J gave up 4 bases; unmatched junction bases: 17. Germline V gene sequence: CDR1 SGHRS, CDR2 YFSETQ. CDR3 DNA: TGCGCCAGCAGTTACGGAGACCCGGGAGGGAGGGTATACAATGAGCAGTTCTTC. Translation: CASSYGDPGGRVYNEQFF.

The V gene is TRBV15, the J gene TRBJ1-6, with D maybe TRBD1 (5 bases). The CDR3 consists of 16 residues. Per the germline V gene, CDR1 is LNHNV and CDR2 is YYDKDF (reference sequence). The V and J ends lost 0 bases and 8 bases respectively, with 14 bases between them. Here the CDR3 DNA reads TGTGCCACCAGCAGAGAGAGGAGTGTAGGGGATTCACCCCTCCACTTT. Amino acid sequence: CATSRERSVGDSPLHF.

This chain links TRBV11-3 with TRBJ2-3, with TRBD2 matching 7 bases. The CDR3 is 16 amino acids. Germline-derived CDR1 and CDR2 are SGHNT and YENEEA. V lost 4 bases to trimming and J lost 0 bases; unmatched junction nucleotides: 7. This CDR3 is CASSSNSGASTDTQYF. The DNA for the CDR3 is TGTGCCAGCAGCTCAAACAGCGGGGCTAGCACAGATACGCAGTATTTT.

The chain uses TRBV30 and TRBJ1-4, with D possibly TRBD1 on 5 matching bases. The CDR3 totals 14 residues. V lost 1 base, J lost 3 bases, and 9 bases lay in between. Germline loops: CDR1 GTSNPN, CDR2 SVGIG (reference sequence). CDR3 sequence reads: CAWSDRFPNEKLFF. The CDR3 nucleotides are TGTGCCTGGAGTGACAGGTTTCCTAATGAAAAACTGTTTTTT.

The chain joins TRBV7-9 to TRBJ1-2, with D tentatively TRBD1 (5 bases). The CDR3 is made up of 12 amino acids. Between the trimmed V and J ends, which lost 6 bases and 10 bases, there was a span of 15 bases. Germline loops: CDR1 SEHNR, CDR2 FQNEAQ (reference sequence). CDR3 region: CASSRGEGYYTF. The CDR3 bases are TGTGCCAGCAGTCGAGGGGAGGGTTACTACACCTTC. Full variable domain (missing parts from reference TRBV7-9 and TRBJ1-2): DTGVSQNPRHKITKRGQNVTFRCDPISEHNRLYWYRQTLGQGPEFLTYFQNEAQLEKSRLLSDRFSAERPKGSFSTLEIQRTEQGDSAMYLCASSRGEGYYTFGSGTRLTVV.

This chain connects TRBV4-1 to TRBJ2-3, with 10 bases matching TRBD1. The CDR3 runs to 14 residues. The germline V gene encodes CDR1 MGHRA and CDR2 YSYEKL. After removal of 6 bases from V and 7 bases from J, the junction contained 7 bases not matched to a gene. The CDR3 is CASRPGQGLNTQYF. The CDR3 nucleotides read TGCGCCAGCAGACCGGGACAGGGGCTAAATACGCAGTATTTT.

The chain carries TRBV18 and TRBJ1-4, with 9 bases identical to TRBD1. Germline CDR1 and CDR2: KGHSH and LQKENI. The length of the CDR3 is 16 residues. V lost 5 bases to trimming and J lost 2 bases; unmatched junction nucleotides: 6. The CDR3 region is CASSSQGAGTNEKLFF. CDR3 DNA sequence: TGTGCCAGCTCATCACAGGGGGCCGGTACTAATGAAAAACTGTTTTTT.

The chain uses TRBV28 and TRBJ1-2, with D perhaps TRBD1 (5 bases). The CDR3 consists of 12 residues. Trimming left V 7 bases short and J 2 bases short, with 8 bases between. Germline assignment: CDR1 MDHEN and CDR2 SYDVKM. In DNA form, the CDR3 reads TGTGCCAGCACGGGGGGGAACTATGGCTACACCTTC. This gives the protein CASTGGNYGYTF.

The chain has TRBV28 and TRBJ2-2; D might be TRBD1 (5 bases). From germline, CDR1 is MDHEN and CDR2 SYDVKM. V lost 6 bases to trimming and J lost 1 base, with 12 bases between them. This CDR3 is built from 15 residues. The CDR3, as DNA: TGTGCCAGCAGCCCCCCCGGACAGAACACCGGGGAGCTGTTTTTT. It translates to CASSPPGQNTGELFF. Full variable domain (outside the CDR3, taken from reference TRBV28 and TRBJ2-2): DVKVTQSSRYLVKRTGEKVFLECVQDMDHENMFWYRQDPGLGLRLIYFSYDVKMKEKGDIPEGYSVSREKKERFSLILESASTNQTSMYLCASSPPGQNTGELFFGEGSRLTVL.

The V call is TRBV18, the J call TRBJ2-2; 9 nucleotides agree with TRBD1. Trimming cost V 3 bases and J 3 bases; bases outside gene matches: 5. The CDR3 has 16 residues. Germline CDR1 is KGHSH and CDR2 is LQKENI. DNA of the CDR3: TGTGCCAGCTCACCGGCGGACAGGGGATACACCGGGGAGCTGTTTTTT. Its protein is CASSPADRGYTGELFF.

The J gene is TRBJ1-6, the V gene TRBV19; 8 nucleotides align to TRBD1. The CDR3 sequence is 15 residues long. Looked up from germline, CDR1 is LNHDA and CDR2 is SQIVND (reference sequence). The V segment lost 10 bases and the J segment 5 bases; nucleotides outside the gene matches: 10. The DNA of the CDR3 is TGTGCCACCCAAAGATCGGACAGGGATAATTCACCCCTCCACTTT. It encodes CATQRSDRDNSPLHF.

V is TRBV5-1 and J is TRBJ2-6; 8 bases map to TRBD1. The V gene's germline CDR1 is SGHRS and CDR2 YFSETQ. V gave up 5 bases and J gave up 0 bases; unmatched junction bases: 4. The CDR3 is made up of 16 amino acids. CDR3 in amino acids: CASRGTGLSGANVLTF. The CDR3 DNA sequence: TGCGCCAGCAGGGGGACAGGACTCTCTGGGGCCAACGTCCTGACTTTC.

V usage is TRBV7-9 and J usage is TRBJ1-1, with a tentative D call TRBD1 (6 bases). V was shortened by 4 bases and J by 5 bases, with 20 bases between the two germline ends. The CDR3 totals 16 residues. From germline, CDR1 is SEHNR and CDR2 FQNEAQ (reference sequence). The CDR3 DNA follows: TGTGCCAGCAGCTCCCGAGGGGAACAGGGCGGGACTGAAGCTTTCTTT. It specifies CASSSRGEQGGTEAFF.